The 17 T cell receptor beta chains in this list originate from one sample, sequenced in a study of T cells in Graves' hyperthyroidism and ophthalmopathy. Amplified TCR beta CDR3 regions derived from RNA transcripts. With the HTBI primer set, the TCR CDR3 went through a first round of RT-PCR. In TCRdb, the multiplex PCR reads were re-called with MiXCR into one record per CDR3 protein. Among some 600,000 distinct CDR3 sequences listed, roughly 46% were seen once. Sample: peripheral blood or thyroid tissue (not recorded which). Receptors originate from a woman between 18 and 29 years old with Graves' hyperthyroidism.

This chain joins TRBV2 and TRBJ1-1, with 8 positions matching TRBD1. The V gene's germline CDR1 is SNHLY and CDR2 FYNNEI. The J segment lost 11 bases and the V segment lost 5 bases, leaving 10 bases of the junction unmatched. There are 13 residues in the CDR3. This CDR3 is CASSQRTGYEAFF. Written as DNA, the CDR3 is TGTGCCAGCAGTCAGCGGACAGGGTATGAGGCTTTCTTT.

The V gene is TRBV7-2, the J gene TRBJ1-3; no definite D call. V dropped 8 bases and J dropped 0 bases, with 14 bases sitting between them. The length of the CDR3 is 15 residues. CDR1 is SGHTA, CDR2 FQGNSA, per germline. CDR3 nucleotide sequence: TGTGCCAGCTCAATTCGTCCCAGCTCTGGAAACACCATATATTTT. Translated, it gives CASSIRPSSGNTIYF.

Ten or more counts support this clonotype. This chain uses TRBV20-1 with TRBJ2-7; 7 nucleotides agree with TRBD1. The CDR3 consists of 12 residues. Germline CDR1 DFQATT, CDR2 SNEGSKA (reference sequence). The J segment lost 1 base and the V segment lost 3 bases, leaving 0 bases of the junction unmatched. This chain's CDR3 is CSARGQSYEQYF. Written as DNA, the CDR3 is TGCAGTGCTAGGGGACAGTCCTACGAGCAGTACTTC.

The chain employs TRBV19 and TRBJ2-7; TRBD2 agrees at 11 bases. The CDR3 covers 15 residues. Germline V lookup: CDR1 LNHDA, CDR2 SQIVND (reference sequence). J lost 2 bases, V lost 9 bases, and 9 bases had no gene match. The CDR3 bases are TGTGCCAGCAGCGTAGAGACTAGCGGGGCCTACGAGCAGTACTTC. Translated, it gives CASSVETSGAYEQYF. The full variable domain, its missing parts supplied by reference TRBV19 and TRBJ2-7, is DGGITQSPKYLFRKEGQNVTLSCEQNLNHDAMYWYRQDPGQGLRLIYYSQIVNDFQKGDIAEGYSVSREKKESFPLTVTSAQKNPTAFYLCASSVETSGAYEQYFGPGTRLTVT.

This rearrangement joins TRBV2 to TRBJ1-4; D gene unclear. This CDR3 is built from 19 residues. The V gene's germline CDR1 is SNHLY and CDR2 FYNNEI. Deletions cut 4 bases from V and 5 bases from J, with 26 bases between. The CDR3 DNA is TGTGCCAGCAGTGCCGGCGGCCCTAATCGCCCCGCATTCAATGAAAAACTGTTTTTT. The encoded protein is CASSAGGPNRPAFNEKLFF.

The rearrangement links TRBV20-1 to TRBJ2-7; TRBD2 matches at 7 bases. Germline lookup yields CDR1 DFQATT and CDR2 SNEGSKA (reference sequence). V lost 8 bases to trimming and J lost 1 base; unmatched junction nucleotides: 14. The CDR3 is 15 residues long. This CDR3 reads CSTPWEGKVSYEQYF. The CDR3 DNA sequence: TGCAGTACCCCTTGGGAGGGGAAAGTGTCCTACGAGCAGTACTTC.

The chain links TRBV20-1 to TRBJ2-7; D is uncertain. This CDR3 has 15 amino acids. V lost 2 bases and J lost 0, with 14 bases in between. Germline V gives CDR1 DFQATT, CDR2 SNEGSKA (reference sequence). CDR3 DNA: TGCAGTGCTAGAAATGGAGCGACCAGCTCCTACGAGCAGTACTTC. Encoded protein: CSARNGATSSYEQYF.

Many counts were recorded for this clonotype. For the CDR3, the DNA is TGTGCCAGCAGTGAAAGGTCACAGGGGGACTCACCCCTCCACTTT. It yields the protein CASSERSQGDSPLHF. This chain joins TRBV2 and TRBJ1-6; TRBD1 matches at 8 bases. The CDR3 runs 15 residues. In germline, CDR1 is SNHLY, CDR2 FYNNEI. Losses at the gene ends were 2 bases for V and 10 bases for J; bases not matched to a gene: 7.

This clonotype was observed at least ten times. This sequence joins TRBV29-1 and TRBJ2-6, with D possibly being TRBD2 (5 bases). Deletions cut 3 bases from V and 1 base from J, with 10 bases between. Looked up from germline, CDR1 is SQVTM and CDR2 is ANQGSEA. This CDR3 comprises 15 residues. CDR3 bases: TGCAGCGTTGAGGAGGTGGAGTCTGGGGCCAACGTCCTGACTTTC. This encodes CSVEEVESGANVLTF.

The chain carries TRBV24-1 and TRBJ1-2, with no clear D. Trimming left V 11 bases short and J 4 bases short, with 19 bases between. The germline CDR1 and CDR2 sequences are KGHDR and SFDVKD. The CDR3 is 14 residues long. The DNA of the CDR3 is TGTGCCAGCTCACCCATTAACGAGCGCTATGGCTACACCTTC. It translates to CASSPINERYGYTF.

CDR3 coding DNA: TGTGCCAGCAGTGAGGACAGCGGGGGAGACACCATATATTTT. Encoded protein: CASSEDSGGDTIYF. This chain connects TRBV2 to TRBJ1-3; maybe TRBD1 (6 bases). V was pared by 3 bases and J by 8 bases, with 14 bases between. CDR1 is SNHLY and CDR2 is FYNNEI in the germline V gene. This CDR3 has 14 amino acids.

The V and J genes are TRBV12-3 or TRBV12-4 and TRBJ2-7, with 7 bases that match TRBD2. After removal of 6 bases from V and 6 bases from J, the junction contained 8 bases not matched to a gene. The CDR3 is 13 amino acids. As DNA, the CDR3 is TGTGCCAGCAGCATGGGGTCTAGCGGCGAGCAGTACTTC. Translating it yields CASSMGSSGEQYF.

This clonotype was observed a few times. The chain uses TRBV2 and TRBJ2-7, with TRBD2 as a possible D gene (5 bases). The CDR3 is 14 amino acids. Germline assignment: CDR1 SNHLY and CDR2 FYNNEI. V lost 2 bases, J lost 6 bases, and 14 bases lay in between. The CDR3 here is CASSELGEVVEQYF. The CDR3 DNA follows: TGTGCCAGCAGTGAACTGGGAGAGGTGGTCGAGCAGTACTTC.

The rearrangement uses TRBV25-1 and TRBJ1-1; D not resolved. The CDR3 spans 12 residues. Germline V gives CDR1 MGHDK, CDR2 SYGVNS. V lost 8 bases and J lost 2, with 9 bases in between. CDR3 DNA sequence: TGTGCCAGCGTTGGGAAAAACACTGAAGCTTTCTTT. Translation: CASVGKNTEAFF.

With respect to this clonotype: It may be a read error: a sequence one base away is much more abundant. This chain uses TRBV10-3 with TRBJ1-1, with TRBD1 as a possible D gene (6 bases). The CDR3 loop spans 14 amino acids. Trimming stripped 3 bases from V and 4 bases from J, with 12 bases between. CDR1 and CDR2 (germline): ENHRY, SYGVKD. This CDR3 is CAISDGGAATEAFF. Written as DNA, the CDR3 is TGTGCCATCAGTGACGGGGGGGCGGCCACTGAAGCTTTCTTT.

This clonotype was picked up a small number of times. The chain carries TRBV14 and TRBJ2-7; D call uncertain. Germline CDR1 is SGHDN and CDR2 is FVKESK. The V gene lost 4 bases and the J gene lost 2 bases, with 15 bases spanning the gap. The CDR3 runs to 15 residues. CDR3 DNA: TGTGCCAGCAGCCTCTTTAAGGGTGGAACCTACGAGCAGTACTTC. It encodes CASSLFKGGTYEQYF.

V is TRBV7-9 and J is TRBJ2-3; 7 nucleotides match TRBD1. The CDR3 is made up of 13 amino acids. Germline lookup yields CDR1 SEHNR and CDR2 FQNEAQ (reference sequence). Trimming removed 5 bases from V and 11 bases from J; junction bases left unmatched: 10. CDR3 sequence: CASSRDNRGLQYF. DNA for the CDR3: TGTGCCAGCAGCCGAGATAACAGGGGTCTGCAGTATTTT.